These T cell receptor beta chains were read from a single sample in a study of T cells in Graves' hyperthyroidism and ophthalmopathy. TCRdb reanalysed the multiplex PCR reads using MiXCR and keeps one entry per CDR3 protein. The sample records 600,000 to 650,000 distinct CDR3 sequences, around 16% being singletons. Sequenced material: blood. Receptors originate from a woman between 25 and 40 years old with Graves' hyperthyroidism. Both conserved end residues are part of each CDR3.

V gene: TRBV7-7
J gene: TRBJ1-1
CDR3 protein: CASSSDTNTEAFF

V gene: TRBV7-9
J gene: TRBJ2-7
CDR3 protein: CASSLMGLAGRGSYEQYF

V gene: TRBV9
J gene: TRBJ2-1
CDR3 protein: CASSGGAGGLDEQFF

V gene: TRBV4-3
J gene: TRBJ2-3
CDR3 protein: CASSQDYRGTDTQYF

V gene: TRBV28
J gene: TRBJ1-5
CDR3 protein: CASSLVGHQPQHF

V gene: TRBV9
J gene: TRBJ1-5
CDR3 protein: CASSVDGGPQPQHF

V gene: TRBV20-1
J gene: TRBJ2-7
CDR3 protein: CSARDWGSEQYF

V gene: TRBV20-1
J gene: TRBJ2-6
CDR3 protein: CSARMQSSGANVLTF

V gene: TRBV28
J gene: TRBJ1-1
CDR3 protein: CASSLRTSKAFF

V gene: TRBV6-1
J gene: TRBJ2-5
CDR3 protein: CASSTGLLQGETQYF

V gene: TRBV3-1
J gene: TRBJ2-1
CDR3 protein: CASSQTSLNEQFF

V gene: TRBV25-1
J gene: TRBJ1-1
CDR3 protein: CASSEPPHTEAFF

V gene: TRBV3-1
J gene: TRBJ2-3
CDR3 protein: CASSQGGGDTQYF

V gene: TRBV20-1
J gene: TRBJ1-2
CDR3 protein: CSAEGQQYYGYTF

V gene: TRBV27
J gene: TRBJ2-1
CDR3 protein: CASSSLGLSRFF

V gene: TRBV18
J gene: TRBJ1-1
CDR3 protein: CASSGGGGTEAFF

V gene: TRBV28
J gene: TRBJ1-1
CDR3 protein: CASSSGGTGGVLEAFF

V gene: TRBV20-1
J gene: TRBJ1-5
CDR3 protein: CSATRTANQPQHF

V gene: TRBV11-2
J gene: TRBJ2-3
CDR3 protein: CASTSGSADTQYF

V gene: TRBV14
J gene: TRBJ2-1
CDR3 protein: CASSPLEWAKQFF

V gene: TRBV20-1
J gene: TRBJ2-2
CDR3 protein: CSAGDRVTGELFF

V gene: TRBV5-1
J gene: TRBJ1-1
CDR3 protein: CASSLSSSSTEAFF

V gene: TRBV6-2/TRBV6-3
J gene: TRBJ2-3
CDR3 protein: CASSPSPGTDTQYF

V gene: TRBV6-2/TRBV6-3
J gene: TRBJ2-3
CDR3 protein: CASRGASGRARADTQYF

V gene: TRBV5-1
J gene: TRBJ2-7
CDR3 protein: CASSRDGQLEQYF

V gene: TRBV6-4
J gene: TRBJ2-2
CDR3 protein: CASSARGAGELFF

V gene: TRBV28
J gene: TRBJ1-2
CDR3 protein: CASSLNQGMGYGYTF